This T cell receptor (beta chain) appears in the sequencing data of a study of blood T cell repertoires in COVID-19. The overall study: T cells, B-cell-depleted T cells, or PBMCs supplied cDNA or gDNA.

Produced via immunoSEQ multiplex PCR; TCRdb's table is partial and in-frame only. Of fewer than 250,000 clones listed, around 86% are singletons. The germline V gene encodes CDR1 DFQATT and CDR2 SNEGSKA (reference sequence). The V end lost 4 bases, the J end lost 4 bases, and 7 bases lay between the germline ends. The CDR3 extends over 11 amino acids. This TCR was sampled from a man aged 45 to 65 with COVID-19, enrolled during active disease. This rearrangement joins TRBV20-1 to TRBJ1-2; a weak D match, TRBD1 (5 bases). What was sequenced was peripheral blood. The chain's CDR3 is CSATGPYGYTF. The CDR3 DNA sequence: TGCAGTGCTACAGGGCCCTATGGCTACACCTTC.